The clone carrying this T cell receptor beta chain was found many times. Its antigen remains unknown. The germline CDR1 and CDR2 sequences are SGHRS and YFSETQ. The V gene lost 0 bases and the J gene lost 9 bases, with 10 bases spanning the gap. CDR3 size: 14 residues. Unique molecular identifiers tagged the TCRbeta library. TCRdb itself ran the PCR reads through MiXCR, one entry per CDR3 protein. The profile covers around 190,000 distinct CDR3 sequences, with about 7% appearing a single time and just over 5.5% taken by the ten largest. This specimen belongs to a study of T-cell reconstitution after alpha-beta-depleted transplantation in children. Study-level points and caveats: Newly generated T cells supplied most T-cell counts and diversity one year post-transplant. The origin of alpha-beta T cells about two months after transplant was reportedly several hundred expanded graft clones.

V usage is TRBV5-1 and J usage is TRBJ1-6, with D possibly matching TRBD1 (5 bases). This clonotype originated in a boy aged 2-9 years with acute lymphoblastic leukemia, due to receive a stem cell transplant. Source: PBMCs, taken before TCRalphabeta/CD19-depleted stem cell transplant. The DNA for the CDR3 is TGCGCCAGCAGCTTGGCAGGGCCCTCTTCACCCCTCCACTTT. Translating it yields CASSLAGPSSPLHF. Combining the CDR3 with reference TRBV5-1 and TRBJ1-6 gives the whole variable domain KAGVTQTPRYLIKTRGQQVTLSCSPISGHRSVSWYQQTPGQGLQFLFEYFSETQRNKGNFPGRFSGRQFSNSRSEMNVSTLELGDSALYLCASSLAGPSSPLHFGNGTRLTVT.